This T cell receptor beta chain was observed in a study of blood T cell repertoires in COVID-19. On the study more broadly: The samples span acute and convalescent COVID-19 from the United States, Italy and Spain.

The length of the CDR3 is 16 residues. Germline loops: CDR1 MNHNS, CDR2 SASEGT. The V and J ends lost 3 bases and 6 bases, in that order; junction bases with no gene match: 13. Here immunoSEQ multiplex PCR was the method, and the copy in TCRdb shows in-frame clones only, minus some. Of fewer than 200,000 clones in the sample, 70% to 85% were seen once. Ages ranged from about 18 to 100 years, with residence in 24 US areas. The sequencing sample was made of PBMCs or T cells enriched from blood (not recorded which). The genes are TRBV6-1 and TRBJ2-7; the match to TRBD1 covers 8 bases. The sequence came from a woman in her sixties or seventies in a cohort exposed to, infected with or recovered from COVID-19 (not recorded which). This CDR3 is CASSDGWGTGSIEQYF. In nucleotides, the CDR3 is TGTGCCAGCAGTGATGGGTGGGGGACAGGATCGATCGAGCAGTACTTC.